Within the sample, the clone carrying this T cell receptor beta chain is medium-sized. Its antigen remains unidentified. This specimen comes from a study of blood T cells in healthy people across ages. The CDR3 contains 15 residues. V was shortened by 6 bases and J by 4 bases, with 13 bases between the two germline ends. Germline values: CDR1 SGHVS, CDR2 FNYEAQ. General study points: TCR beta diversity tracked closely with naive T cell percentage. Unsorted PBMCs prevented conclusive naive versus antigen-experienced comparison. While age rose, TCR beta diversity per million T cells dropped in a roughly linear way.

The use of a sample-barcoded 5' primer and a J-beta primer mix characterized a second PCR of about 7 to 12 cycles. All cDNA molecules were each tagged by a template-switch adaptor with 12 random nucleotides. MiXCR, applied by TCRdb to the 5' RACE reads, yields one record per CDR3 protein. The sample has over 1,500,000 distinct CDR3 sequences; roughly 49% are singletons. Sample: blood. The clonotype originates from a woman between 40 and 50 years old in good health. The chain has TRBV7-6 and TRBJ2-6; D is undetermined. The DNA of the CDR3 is TGTGCCAGCAGTCCTATTTTCTCCGGGGCCAACGTCCTGACTTTC. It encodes CASSPIFSGANVLTF.